Reported below is one T cell receptor (beta chain). At one end, the junction sequence differs from germline, possibly due to a read error. These data are taken from a study of control samples from healthy donors and cancer patients. Produced via immunoSEQ multiplex PCR; TCRdb's table is partial and in-frame only. The sample lists around 230,000 clones; about 94% were seen once. The CDR3 contains 13 residues. Germline loops: CDR1 LGHDT, CDR2 YNNKEL (reference sequence). Sequencing was performed on blood. The chain links TRBV3-1 (or the pseudogene TRBV3-2) to TRBJ2-4; TRBD2 might be the D (6 bases). The sequence was obtained from a man aged 50 to 60 in good health. CDR3 sequence: CASSLYQTGDPNF. The CDR3, as DNA: TGTGCCAGCAGCCTCTATCAGACGGGGGATCCGAACTTC.